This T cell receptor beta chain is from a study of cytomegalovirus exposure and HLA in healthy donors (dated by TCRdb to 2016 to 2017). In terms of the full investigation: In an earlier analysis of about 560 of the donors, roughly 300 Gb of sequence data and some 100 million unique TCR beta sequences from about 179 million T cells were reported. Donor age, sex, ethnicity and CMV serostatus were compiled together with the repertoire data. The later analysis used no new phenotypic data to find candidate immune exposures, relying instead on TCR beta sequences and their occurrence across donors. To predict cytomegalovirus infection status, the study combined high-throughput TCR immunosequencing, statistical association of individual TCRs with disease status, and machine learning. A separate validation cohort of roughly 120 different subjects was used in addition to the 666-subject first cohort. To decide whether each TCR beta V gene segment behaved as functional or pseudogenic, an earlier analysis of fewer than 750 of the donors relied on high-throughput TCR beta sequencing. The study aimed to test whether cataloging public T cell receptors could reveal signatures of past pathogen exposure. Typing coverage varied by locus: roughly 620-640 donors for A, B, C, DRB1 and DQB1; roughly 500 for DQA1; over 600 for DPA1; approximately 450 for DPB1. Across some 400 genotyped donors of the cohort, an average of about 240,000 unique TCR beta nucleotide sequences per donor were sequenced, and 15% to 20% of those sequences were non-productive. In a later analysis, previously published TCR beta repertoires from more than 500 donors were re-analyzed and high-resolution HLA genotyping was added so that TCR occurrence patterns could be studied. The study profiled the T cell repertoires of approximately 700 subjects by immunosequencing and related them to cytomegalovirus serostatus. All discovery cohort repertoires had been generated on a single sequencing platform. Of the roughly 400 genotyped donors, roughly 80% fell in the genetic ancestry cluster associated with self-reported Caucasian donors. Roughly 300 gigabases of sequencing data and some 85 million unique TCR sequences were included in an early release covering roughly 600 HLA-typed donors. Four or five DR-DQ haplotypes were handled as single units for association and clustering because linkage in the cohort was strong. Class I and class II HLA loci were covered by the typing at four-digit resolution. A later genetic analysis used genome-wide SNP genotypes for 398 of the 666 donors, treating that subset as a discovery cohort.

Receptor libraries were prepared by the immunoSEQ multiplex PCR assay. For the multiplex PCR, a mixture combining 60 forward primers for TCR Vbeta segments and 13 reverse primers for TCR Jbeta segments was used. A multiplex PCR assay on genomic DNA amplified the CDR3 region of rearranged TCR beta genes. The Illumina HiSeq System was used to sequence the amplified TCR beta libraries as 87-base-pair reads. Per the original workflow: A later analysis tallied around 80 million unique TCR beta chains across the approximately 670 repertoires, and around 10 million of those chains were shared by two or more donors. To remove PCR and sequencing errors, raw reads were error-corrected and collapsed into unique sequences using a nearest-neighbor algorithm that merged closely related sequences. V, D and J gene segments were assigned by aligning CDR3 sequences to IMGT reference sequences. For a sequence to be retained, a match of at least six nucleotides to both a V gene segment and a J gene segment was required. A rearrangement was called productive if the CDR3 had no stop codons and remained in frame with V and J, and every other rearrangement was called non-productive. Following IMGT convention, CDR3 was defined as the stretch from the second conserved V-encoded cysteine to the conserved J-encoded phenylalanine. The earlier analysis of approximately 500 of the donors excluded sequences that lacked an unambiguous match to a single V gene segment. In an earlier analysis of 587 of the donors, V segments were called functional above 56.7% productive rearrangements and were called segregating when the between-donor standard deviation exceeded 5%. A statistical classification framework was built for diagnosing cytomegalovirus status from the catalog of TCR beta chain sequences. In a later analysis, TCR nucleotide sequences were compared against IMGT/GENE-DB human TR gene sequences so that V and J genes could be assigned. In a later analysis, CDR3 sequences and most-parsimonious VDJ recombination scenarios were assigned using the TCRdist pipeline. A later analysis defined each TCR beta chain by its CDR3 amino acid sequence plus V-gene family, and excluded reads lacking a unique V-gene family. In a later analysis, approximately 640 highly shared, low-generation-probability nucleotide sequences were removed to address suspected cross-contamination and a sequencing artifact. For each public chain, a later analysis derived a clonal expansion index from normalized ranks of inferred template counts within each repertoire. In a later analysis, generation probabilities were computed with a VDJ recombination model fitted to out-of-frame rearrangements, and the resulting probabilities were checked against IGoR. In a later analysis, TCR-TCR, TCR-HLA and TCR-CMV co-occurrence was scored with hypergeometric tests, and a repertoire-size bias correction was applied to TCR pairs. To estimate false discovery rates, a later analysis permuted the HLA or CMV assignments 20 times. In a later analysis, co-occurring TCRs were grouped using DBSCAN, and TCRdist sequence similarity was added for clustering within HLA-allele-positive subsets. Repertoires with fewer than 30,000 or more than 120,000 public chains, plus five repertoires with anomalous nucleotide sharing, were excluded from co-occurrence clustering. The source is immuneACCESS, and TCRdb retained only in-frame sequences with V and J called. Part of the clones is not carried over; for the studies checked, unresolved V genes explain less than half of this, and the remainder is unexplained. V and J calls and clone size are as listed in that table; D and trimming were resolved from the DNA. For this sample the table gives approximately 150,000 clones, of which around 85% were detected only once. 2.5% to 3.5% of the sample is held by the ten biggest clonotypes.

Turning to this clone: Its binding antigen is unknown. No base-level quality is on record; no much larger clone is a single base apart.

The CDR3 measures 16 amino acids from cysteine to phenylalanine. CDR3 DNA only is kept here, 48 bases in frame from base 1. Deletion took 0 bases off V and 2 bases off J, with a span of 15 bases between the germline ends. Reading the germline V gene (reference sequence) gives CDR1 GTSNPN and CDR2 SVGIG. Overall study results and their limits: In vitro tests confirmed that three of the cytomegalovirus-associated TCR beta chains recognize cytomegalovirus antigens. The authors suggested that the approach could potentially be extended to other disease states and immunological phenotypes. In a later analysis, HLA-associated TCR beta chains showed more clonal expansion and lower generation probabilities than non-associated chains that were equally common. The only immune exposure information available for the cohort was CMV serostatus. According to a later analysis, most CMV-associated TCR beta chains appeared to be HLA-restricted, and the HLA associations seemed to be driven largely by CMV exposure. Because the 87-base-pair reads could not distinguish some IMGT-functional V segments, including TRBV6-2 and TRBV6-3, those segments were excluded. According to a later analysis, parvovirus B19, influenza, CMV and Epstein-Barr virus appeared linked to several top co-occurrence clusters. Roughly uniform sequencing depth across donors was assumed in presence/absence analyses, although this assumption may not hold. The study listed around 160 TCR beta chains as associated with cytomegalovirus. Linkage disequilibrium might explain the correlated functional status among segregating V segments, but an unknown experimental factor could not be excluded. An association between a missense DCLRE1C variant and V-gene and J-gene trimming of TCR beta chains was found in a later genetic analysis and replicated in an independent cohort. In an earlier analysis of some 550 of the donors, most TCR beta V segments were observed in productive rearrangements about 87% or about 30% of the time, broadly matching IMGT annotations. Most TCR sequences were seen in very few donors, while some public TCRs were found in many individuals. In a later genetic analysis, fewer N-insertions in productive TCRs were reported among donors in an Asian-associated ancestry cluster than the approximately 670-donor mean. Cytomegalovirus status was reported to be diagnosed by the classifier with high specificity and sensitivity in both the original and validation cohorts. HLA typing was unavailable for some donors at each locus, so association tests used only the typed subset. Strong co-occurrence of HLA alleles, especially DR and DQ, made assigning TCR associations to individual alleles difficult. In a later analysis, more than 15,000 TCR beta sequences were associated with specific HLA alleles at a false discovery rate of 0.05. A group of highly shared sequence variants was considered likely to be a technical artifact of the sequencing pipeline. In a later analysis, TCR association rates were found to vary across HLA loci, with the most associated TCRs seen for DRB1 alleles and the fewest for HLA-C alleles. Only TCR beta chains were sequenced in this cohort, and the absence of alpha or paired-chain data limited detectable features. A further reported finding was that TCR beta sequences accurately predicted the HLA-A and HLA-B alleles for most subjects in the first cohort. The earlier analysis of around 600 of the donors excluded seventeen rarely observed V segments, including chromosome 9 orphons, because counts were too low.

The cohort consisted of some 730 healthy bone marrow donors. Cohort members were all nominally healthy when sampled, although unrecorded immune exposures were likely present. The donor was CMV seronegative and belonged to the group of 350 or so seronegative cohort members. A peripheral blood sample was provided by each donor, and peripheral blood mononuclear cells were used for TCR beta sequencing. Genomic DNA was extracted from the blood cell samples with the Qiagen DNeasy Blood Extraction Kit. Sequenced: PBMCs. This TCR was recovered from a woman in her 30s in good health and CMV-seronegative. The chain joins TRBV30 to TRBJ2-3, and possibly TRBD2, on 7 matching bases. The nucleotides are TGTGCCTGGAGTGTACAAGGGGGGGCGGTCACAGATACGCAGTATTTT. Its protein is CAWSVQGGAVTDTQYF.